The 23 T cell receptor beta chains below come from one sample, sequenced in a study of shared clonotypes between healthy human individuals. Libraries were prepared by immunoSEQ multiplex PCR; TCRdb keeps only in-frame clonotypes and omits some of them. The sample records 1.4 million or so clones, less than 99% being singletons. The material sequenced was naive CD4+ T cells sorted from blood. Subset specified: CD45RA+ positively selected. The origin of the receptors is a man aged 25-40 years in good health.

In this sample, this clone turned up once. The chain combines TRBV6-1 with TRBJ2-5; D is possibly TRBD1 or TRBD2 (6 bases each). CDR1 MNHNS and CDR2 SASEGT come from the germline V gene. The CDR3 is 15 residues long. Trimming removed 7 bases at V and 5 bases at J, with 20 bases between. The CDR3 nucleotides are TGTGCCAGCACAGGAGGGGGATATTATAGGGAGACCCAGTACTTC. This codes for CASTGGGYYRETQYF.

V and J are TRBV9 and TRBJ2-7; 8 bases match TRBD2. With V trimmed by 0 bases and J by 3 bases, 5 bases remained unmatched. The germline V gene encodes CDR1 SGDLS and CDR2 YYNGEE. CDR3 length: 15 amino acids. The CDR3 DNA reads TGTGCCAGCAGCGTAGCGGGGAGCGGGAGCTACGAGCAGTACTTC. Its protein product is CASSVAGSGSYEQYF.

The chain has TRBV2 and TRBJ2-7; D is possibly TRBD1 (6 bases). The CDR3 runs 13 residues. Between the trimmed V and J ends, which lost 6 bases and 3 bases, there was a span of 12 bases. CDR1 and CDR2 from the germline V gene are SNHLY and FYNNEI. CDR3 protein: CASSPTGNYEQYF. The CDR3 bases are TGTGCCAGCAGCCCAACAGGGAACTACGAGCAGTACTTC.

This clone was seen once. The V call is TRBV7-9, the J call TRBJ2-1; D remains unclear. Per the germline V gene, CDR1 is SEHNR and CDR2 is FQNEAQ (reference sequence). The length of the CDR3 is 14 residues. V was cut by 3 bases and J by 10 bases, with 16 bases left in between. In DNA form, the CDR3 reads TGTGCCAGCAGCTTCGAAGATTACCCTGAGGAGCAGTTCTTC. Translation: CASSFEDYPEEQFF.

The chain is built from TRBV5-6 and TRBJ1-2; D perhaps matches TRBD1 (5 bases). The germline CDR1 and CDR2 sequences are SGHDT and YYEEEE. The CDR3 is 12 amino acids. Trimming stripped 5 bases from V and 1 base from J, with 6 bases between. CDR3: CASSGGNYGYTF. The CDR3 region has the DNA TGTGCCAGCAGTGGGGGTAACTATGGCTACACCTTC.

The V gene is TRBV6-5, the J gene TRBJ2-7, with 9 bases matching TRBD1. V gave up 6 bases and J gave up 5 bases; unmatched junction bases: 5. The CDR3 has 13 amino acids. The germline gives CDR1 MNHEY, CDR2 SVGAGI. CDR3 residues: CASRPTGGNEQYF. The CDR3 nucleotides are TGTGCCAGCAGACCCACAGGGGGCAACGAGCAGTACTTC.

J is TRBJ2-1 and V is TRBV18, with 8 bases that match TRBD2. The CDR3 sequence is 15 residues long. Germline CDR1 and CDR2: KGHSH and LQKENI. The junction had 4 bases not matched to a gene; V was cut back by 1 base and J by 5 bases. The DNA for the CDR3 is TGTGCCAGCTCACCACTAGCGGGATTCAACAATGAGCAGTTCTTC. As protein: CASSPLAGFNNEQFF.

The CDR3 here is CASSPLRETQETQYF. The CDR3, as DNA: TGTGCCAGCTCACCACTGCGGGAGACCCAAGAGACCCAGTACTTC. The chain joins TRBV18 to TRBJ2-5; 7 bases match TRBD2. From germline, CDR1 is KGHSH and CDR2 LQKENI. This CDR3 has 15 residues. The V gene end was trimmed by 1 base and the J gene end by 1 base; junction bases not matched to a gene: 3.

The chain joins TRBV9 to TRBJ2-3, with a possible D match to TRBD2 (6 bases). CDR1 and CDR2 (germline): SGDLS, YYNGEE. Trimming took 4 bases from V and 6 from J, leaving 18 bases between them. The CDR3 extends over 15 amino acids. The CDR3 sequence: CASSPMAGKGDTQYF. CDR3 DNA sequence: TGTGCCAGCAGCCCTATGGCGGGGAAAGGGGATACGCAGTATTTT.

The chain joins TRBV6-5 to TRBJ1-5; no reliable D call. Trimming took 8 bases from V and 4 from J, leaving 12 bases between them. The CDR3 loop spans 13 amino acids. Germline loops: CDR1 MNHEY, CDR2 SVGAGI. CDR3 coding DNA: TGTGCCAGCGCTGGACGGATTAATCAGCCCCAGCATTTT. This codes for CASAGRINQPQHF.

This chain links TRBV29-1 with TRBJ2-1; D perhaps matches TRBD2 (6 bases). The CDR3 sequence is 18 residues long. CDR1 is SQVTM and CDR2 is ANQGSEA in the germline V gene. Trimming stripped 0 bases from V and 0 bases from J, with 18 bases between. The CDR3 sequence: CSVEDTLALTLSYNEQFF. The CDR3 DNA is TGCAGCGTTGAAGATACCCTAGCGCTCACCCTCTCCTACAATGAGCAGTTCTTC.

V usage is TRBV5-1 and J usage is TRBJ2-1; D not certain. The length of the CDR3 is 16 residues. V lost 0 bases and J lost 0, with 10 bases in between. Germline V gives CDR1 SGHRS, CDR2 YFSETQ. The CDR3 region is CASSLARTSSYNEQFF. CDR3 coding DNA: TGCGCCAGCAGCTTGGCCAGAACAAGCTCCTACAATGAGCAGTTCTTC.

The V gene is TRBV18, the J gene TRBJ1-5; D not resolved. V was clipped by 2 bases and J by 3 bases, with 11 bases between them. Germline V lookup: CDR1 KGHSH, CDR2 LQKENI. The CDR3 extends over 15 amino acids. The CDR3 bases are TGTGCCAGCTCACCAATAAGTTTAGCCAATCAGCCCCAGCATTTT. Residues: CASSPISLANQPQHF.

Of note for this clone: Other nucleotide sequences in the sample specify the same CDR3. CDR3 region: CASSVATRGEQYF. The CDR3 DNA is TGTGCCAGCAGCGTAGCTACCCGCGGGGAGCAGTACTTC. This rearrangement joins TRBV9 to TRBJ2-7, with D tentatively TRBD2 (5 bases). V was shortened by 0 bases and J by 7 bases, with 11 bases between the two germline ends. CDR3 length equals 13 residues. Germline values: CDR1 SGDLS, CDR2 YYNGEE.

The gene calls are TRBV4-3 and TRBJ2-1; D not resolved. The ends were cut back, 4 bases at V and 0 bases at J, with 10 bases in the middle. This CDR3 comprises 15 residues. Germline V gives CDR1 LGHNA, CDR2 YSLEER. The chain's CDR3 is CASSRAAGSYNEQFF. CDR3 DNA: TGCGCCAGCAGCCGGGCCGCCGGCTCCTACAATGAGCAGTTCTTC.

The genes are TRBV18 and TRBJ2-2; a possible D gene is TRBD1 (5 bases). There are 15 residues in the CDR3. V lost 3 bases, J lost 4 bases, and 12 bases lay in between. The germline CDR1 and CDR2 sequences are KGHSH and LQKENI. The CDR3 coding sequence is TGTGCCAGCTCACCTCAGGGAATAGCCACCGGGGAGCTGTTTTTT. This encodes CASSPQGIATGELFF.

The chain employs TRBV18 and TRBJ2-7; 8 bases map to TRBD1. V lost 0 bases to trimming and J lost 3 bases; unmatched junction nucleotides: 7. This CDR3 is built from 16 residues. CDR1 KGHSH and CDR2 LQKENI come from the germline V gene. CDR3 in amino acids: CASSPPLAGGYYEQYF. The CDR3 region has the DNA TGTGCCAGCTCACCACCCCTGGCAGGGGGCTACTACGAGCAGTACTTC.

The chain links TRBV9 to TRBJ2-5; D is unresolved. V lost 0 bases, J lost 5 bases, and 8 bases lay in between. Germline V gene sequence: CDR1 SGDLS, CDR2 YYNGEE. This CDR3 has 13 amino acids. CDR3 protein: CASSVVPFETQYF. CDR3 nucleotide sequence: TGTGCCAGCAGCGTAGTCCCGTTTGAGACCCAGTACTTC.

V gene TRBV19 combines with J gene TRBJ2-7; D is uncertain. CDR1 is LNHDA, CDR2 SQIVND, per germline (reference sequence). The CDR3 is 14 amino acids. V shed 5 bases and J shed 0 bases, with 11 bases lying between them. CDR3 nucleotide sequence: TGTGCCAGTAGTCCGCCGACTCACTCCTACGAGCAGTACTTC. It codes for CASSPPTHSYEQYF.

The chain couples TRBV14 to TRBJ1-1, with 7 bases matching TRBD1. Germline assignment: CDR1 SGHDN and CDR2 FVKESK. V gave up 1 base and J gave up 3 bases; unmatched junction bases: 8. The CDR3 is made up of 16 amino acids. In DNA form, the CDR3 reads TGTGCCAGCAGCCAAGTAGGGACAGCTCTGGACACTGAAGCTTTCTTT. Residues: CASSQVGTALDTEAFF.

The chain is built from TRBV5-6 and TRBJ2-7; D is perhaps TRBD2 (6 bases). CDR3 length: 15 amino acids. CDR1 and CDR2 from the germline V gene are SGHDT and YYEEEE. With 7 bases removed from V and 0 bases from J, the gap between germline ends came to 17 bases. CDR3 residues: CASGPLGGSSYEQYF. In nucleotides, the CDR3 is TGTGCCAGCGGCCCCCTTGGAGGGAGCTCCTACGAGCAGTACTTC. Full variable domain (outside the CDR3, taken from reference TRBV5-6 and TRBJ2-7): DAGVTQSPTHLIKTRGQQVTLRCSPKSGHDTVSWYQQALGQGPQFIFQYYEEEERQRGNFPDRFSGHQFPNYSSELNVNALLLGDSALYLCASGPLGGSSYEQYFGPGTRLTVT.

The chain combines TRBV7-2 with TRBJ2-2, with 9 nucleotides matching TRBD2. From germline, CDR1 is SGHTA and CDR2 FQGNSA. V shed 6 bases and J 7 bases; nucleotides not matched to a gene: 9. The length of the CDR3 is 15 residues. The CDR3 sequence: CASRFSPAGGGELFF. DNA for the CDR3: TGTGCCAGCAGGTTCAGCCCAGCGGGAGGCGGGGAGCTGTTTTTT.

This clone was seen a few times. The chain carries TRBV5-1 and TRBJ2-1, with D uncertain. Trimming pared 0 bases from V and 0 bases from J, leaving 7 bases between. The CDR3 totals 15 residues. Germline V gene lookup returns CDR1 SGHRS and CDR2 YFSETQ. Here the CDR3 reads CASSLDASSYNEQFF. DNA for the CDR3: TGCGCCAGCAGCTTGGATGCTAGCTCCTACAATGAGCAGTTCTTC.